A single sample gave rise to the 28 T cell receptor beta chains below, sequenced in a study of T cell responses to AZD1222 COVID-19 vaccine. Profiled with immunoSEQ multiplex PCR; TCRdb holds only in-frame clones, not every one. This sample has approximately 130,000 clones, with roughly 88% found just once. Material: peripheral blood, obtained on day 0 of AZD1222 vaccination. The receptor set was obtained from an adult in good health.

The chain employs TRBV20-1 and TRBJ2-3, with D possibly being TRBD2 (5 bases). This CDR3 is 11 amino acids long. Trimming cost V 6 bases and J 3 bases, with 7 bases left between them. Germline V gene sequence: CDR1 DFQATT, CDR2 SNEGSKA (reference sequence). Here the CDR3 DNA reads TGCAGTGCGCCGGGAACAGATACGCAGTATTTT. Translating gives CSAPGTDTQYF.

This clone was detected only once. The chain combines TRBV7-9 with TRBJ2-1; tentative D call: TRBD1 (5 bases). V was pared by 6 bases and J by 7 bases, with 25 bases between. This CDR3 has 17 residues. Germline V lookup: CDR1 SEHNR, CDR2 FQNEAQ (reference sequence). CDR3: CASRPKQVSLIVNEQFF. The DNA of the CDR3 is TGTGCCAGCAGACCGAAACAGGTTTCCCTTATAGTAAATGAGCAGTTCTTC.

The chain carries TRBV19 and TRBJ1-4; a possible D gene is TRBD1 (5 bases). Looked up from germline, CDR1 is LNHDA and CDR2 is SQIVND (reference sequence). This CDR3 comprises 14 residues. The V and J ends lost 3 bases and 3 bases respectively, with 8 bases between them. The CDR3 coding sequence is TGTGCCAGTAGTATTGGCAGGGCTAATGAAAAACTGTTTTTT. Translation gives CASSIGRANEKLFF. The variable domain in full, with the rest retrieved from reference TRBV19 and TRBJ1-4, is DGGITQSPKYLFRKEGQNVTLSCEQNLNHDAMYWYRQDPGQGLRLIYYSQIVNDFQKGDIAEGYSVSREKKESFPLTVTSAQKNPTAFYLCASSIGRANEKLFFGSGTQLSVL.

This rearrangement joins TRBV2 to TRBJ1-6, with D possibly TRBD1 on 6 matching bases. Looked up from germline, CDR1 is SNHLY and CDR2 is FYNNEI. The CDR3 contains 15 residues. The V end lost 6 bases, the J end lost 5 bases, and 14 bases lay between the germline ends. The CDR3 nucleotides are TGTGCCAGCAGCCTCTCGGACAGCGATAATTCACCCCTCCACTTT. Encoded protein: CASSLSDSDNSPLHF. The complete variable domain, with remaining parts taken from reference TRBV2 and TRBJ1-6, reads EPEVTQTPSHQVTQMGQEVILRCVPISNHLYFYWYRQILGQKVEFLVSFYNNEISEKSEIFDDQFSVERPDGSNFTLKIRSTKLEDSAMYFCASSLSDSDNSPLHFGNGTRLTVT.

This clone appeared once. This rearrangement joins TRBV20-1 to TRBJ1-5; unclear D gene. The CDR3 runs to 15 residues. Germline values: CDR1 DFQATT, CDR2 SNEGSKA (reference sequence). Trimming left V 3 bases short and J 0 bases short, with 12 bases between. The CDR3 region has the DNA TGCAGTGCTAGTAGCAGAACTTATAGCAATCAGCCCCAGCATTTT. Translating gives CSASSRTYSNQPQHF.

The V and J genes are TRBV7-6 and TRBJ2-7, with D hard to call. Germline-derived CDR1 and CDR2 are SGHVS and FNYEAQ. The V and J ends lost 7 bases and 0 bases respectively, with 19 bases between them. This CDR3 has 16 residues. CDR3 loop: CASTISGGGGSYEQYF. The CDR3 DNA sequence: TGTGCCAGCACCATCTCTGGCGGTGGCGGCTCCTACGAGCAGTACTTC.

The rearrangement joins TRBV19 to TRBJ1-2; 7 bases agree with TRBD1. The CDR3 contains 14 residues. Germline CDR1 reads LNHDA; CDR2 reads SQIVND (reference sequence). V lost 7 bases to trimming and J lost 4 bases; unmatched junction nucleotides: 9. The CDR3 DNA sequence: TGTGCCAGTATCGGACAGGTCTCAGCCTATGGCTACACCTTC. It translates to CASIGQVSAYGYTF.

The chain links TRBV5-1 to TRBJ2-5; 9 bases agree with TRBD1. The CDR3 extends over 14 amino acids. V shed 4 bases and J 2 bases; nucleotides not matched to a gene: 3. Germline-derived CDR1 and CDR2 are SGHRS and YFSETQ. CDR3: CASSEQGAQETQYF. The CDR3 nucleotides read TGCGCCAGCAGCGAACAGGGGGCTCAAGAGACCCAGTACTTC.

The chain employs TRBV6-2 or TRBV6-3 and TRBJ1-2; 7 nucleotides agree with TRBD1. Germline CDR1 MNHEY, CDR2 SVGEGT. The CDR3 has 15 residues. Losses at the gene ends were 6 bases for V and 7 bases for J; bases not matched to a gene: 14. CDR3 sequence: CASSLVGQESGGYTF. CDR3 coding DNA: TGTGCCAGCAGCCTTGTCGGACAGGAGAGTGGTGGCTACACCTTC.

V is TRBV30 and J is TRBJ2-2, with TRBD1 identical over 10 bases. Germline V gene lookup returns CDR1 GTSNPN and CDR2 SVGIG (reference sequence). The CDR3 runs 15 residues. After removal of 7 bases from V and 3 bases from J, the junction contained 8 bases not matched to a gene. The CDR3 coding sequence is TGTGCCTTACAACCGGGACAGGGGTACACCGGGGAGCTGTTTTTT. Translation gives CALQPGQGYTGELFF.

This clone has a single count. The genes are TRBV10-3 and TRBJ1-5; 8 bases map to TRBD1. The CDR3 extends over 15 amino acids. The J segment lost 1 base and the V segment lost 8 bases, leaving 7 bases of the junction unmatched. CDR1 is ENHRY and CDR2 is SYGVKD in the germline V gene. The CDR3 loop reads CAIGQGSISNQPQHF. CDR3 sequence (DNA): TGTGCCATCGGACAGGGATCGATAAGCAATCAGCCCCAGCATTTT.

Only a few counts were recorded for this clone. The rearrangement uses TRBV6-5 and TRBJ1-4, with 12 bases that match TRBD1. The CDR3 is made up of 15 amino acids. The junction had 2 bases not matched to a gene; V was cut back by 7 bases and J by 2 bases. Per the germline V gene, CDR1 is MNHEY and CDR2 is SVGAGI. The chain's CDR3 is CASKGQGATNEKLFF. The CDR3 DNA follows: TGTGCCAGCAAGGGACAGGGGGCGACTAATGAAAAACTGTTTTTT.

This clone was counted between two and nine times. The CDR3 protein is CASSLKQGTEAFF. DNA for the CDR3: TGTGCCAGCAGCCTTAAACAGGGTACTGAAGCTTTCTTT. The chain carries TRBV7-2 and TRBJ1-1; D is possibly TRBD1 (6 bases). The CDR3 has 13 residues. V was shortened by 5 bases and J by 5 bases, with 12 bases between the two germline ends. Germline CDR1 reads SGHTA; CDR2 reads FQGNSA.

This clone was seen once. The gene calls are TRBV30 and TRBJ2-7, with D unclear. The germline V gene encodes CDR1 GTSNPN and CDR2 SVGIG (reference sequence). V shed 5 bases and J shed 4 bases, with 15 bases lying between them. The CDR3 is made up of 13 amino acids. The CDR3 here is CAWSNPSRYEQYF. CDR3 DNA sequence: TGTGCCTGGTCCAATCCGAGCAGGTACGAGCAGTACTTC.

The rearrangement links TRBV27 to TRBJ1-2, with a tentative D call TRBD1 (5 bases). The CDR3 runs 12 residues. Per the germline V gene, CDR1 is MNHEY and CDR2 is SMNVEV (reference sequence). V was shortened by 8 bases and J by 9 bases, with 16 bases between the two germline ends. CDR3 DNA: TGTGCCAGCCGAAACCAGGGTAGGCGCTACACCTTC. This translates into CASRNQGRRYTF.

The rearrangement uses TRBV6-5 and TRBJ1-2; 9 positions match TRBD1. CDR1 and CDR2 from the germline V gene are MNHEY and SVGAGI. J was trimmed by 11 bases and V by 4 bases; bases with no gene match: 5. The CDR3 is made up of 12 amino acids. CDR3 nucleotides: TGTGCCAGCAGTTCCCAAGACAGGGGGTACACCTTC. It is translated as CASSSQDRGYTF.

The CDR3 reads CATSDSLDGDTSSYNSPLHF. CDR3 DNA: TGTGCCACCAGTGATTCGCTCGATGGGGACACCAGCTCCTATAATTCACCCCTCCACTTT. The chain links TRBV24-1 to TRBJ1-6, with D possibly matching TRBD1 (6 bases). The germline gives CDR1 KGHDR, CDR2 SFDVKD. CDR3 length: 20 residues. The V end was cut by 2 bases, the J end by 0 bases, with 19 bases between.

The J gene is TRBJ2-2, the V gene TRBV3-1 (or the pseudogene TRBV3-2); the D is unclear. Trimming took 4 bases from V and 5 from J, leaving 8 bases between them. The CDR3 spans 13 residues. Germline CDR1 reads LGHDT; CDR2 reads YNNKEL (reference sequence). CDR3 amino acids: CASSLTPTGELFF. CDR3 bases: TGTGCCAGCAGCCTTACCCCGACCGGGGAGCTGTTTTTT.

Written as DNA, the CDR3 is TGTGCCAGCAGCTATCAGGGGGCCGCTGAAGCTTTCTTT. It translates to CASSYQGAAEAFF. This sequence joins TRBV3-1 (or the pseudogene TRBV3-2) and TRBJ1-1, with TRBD1 matching over 8 bases. CDR3 length: 13 residues. V was clipped by 5 bases and J by 6 bases; unmatched bases: 5. In germline, CDR1 is LGHDT, CDR2 YNNKEL (reference sequence).

This clone occurred a few times. The genes are TRBV28 and TRBJ1-4; 9 bases line up with TRBD1. V dropped 0 bases and J dropped 7; count of bases not matched to a gene: 3. This CDR3 contains 15 residues. Germline lookup yields CDR1 MDHEN and CDR2 SYDVKM. Here the CDR3 reads CASSLWDRGGEKLFF. CDR3 in DNA: TGTGCCAGCAGTTTATGGGACAGGGGCGGTGAAAAACTGTTTTTT.

This sequence joins TRBV6-5 and TRBJ1-2, with 8 bases fitting TRBD1. The CDR3 loop spans 12 amino acids. Germline CDR1 MNHEY, CDR2 SVGAGI. Trimming at V came to 5 bases and at J to 6 bases, leaving 2 bases not matched to a gene. The CDR3 DNA reads TGTGCCAGCAGTAACAGGGGGAATGGCTACACCTTC. Its translation: CASSNRGNGYTF.

The V and J genes are TRBV19 and TRBJ1-2; D is perhaps TRBD1 (5 bases). The length of the CDR3 is 12 residues. In germline, CDR1 is LNHDA, CDR2 SQIVND (reference sequence). Trimming removed 4 bases from V and 9 bases from J, with 12 bases in between. The DNA for the CDR3 is TGTGCCAGTAGTAGGGAACAGGATCGCTACACCTTC. This encodes CASSREQDRYTF.

The chain recombines TRBV10-3 with TRBJ2-7; 10 bases agree with TRBD1. Germline V gene lookup returns CDR1 ENHRY and CDR2 SYGVKD. The CDR3 length is 14 residues. V shed 6 bases and J 5 bases; nucleotides not matched to a gene: 7. The CDR3 here is CAISPGTGADEQYF. CDR3 in DNA: TGTGCCATCAGCCCCGGGACAGGGGCGGACGAGCAGTACTTC.

This chain uses TRBV19 with TRBJ2-2, with D perhaps TRBD1 (5 bases). Trimming took 4 bases from V and 4 from J, leaving 13 bases between them. CDR1 and CDR2 (germline): LNHDA, SQIVND (reference sequence). This CDR3 has 15 amino acids. The CDR3 loop is CASSTVRVATGELFF. As DNA, the CDR3 is TGTGCCAGTAGTACCGTCAGGGTGGCCACCGGGGAGCTGTTTTTT.

In this sample, this clone turned up a few times. This chain connects TRBV7-2 to TRBJ2-7, with 7 bases lining up with TRBD2. With 1 base clipped from V and 3 bases from J, the junction kept 3 bases outside the gene matches. The germline V gene has CDR1 SGHTA and CDR2 FQGNSA. The CDR3 is made up of 14 amino acids. The CDR3 DNA is TGTGCCAGCAGCTTAGTTCCTAGCGGCTACGAGCAGTACTTC. Translating gives CASSLVPSGYEQYF.

The chain uses TRBV19 and TRBJ1-4, with D perhaps TRBD1 (6 bases). V lost 5 bases and J 3 bases, leaving 13 bases between the germline ends. This CDR3 region has 15 residues. Germline V gene lookup returns CDR1 LNHDA and CDR2 SQIVND (reference sequence). DNA for the CDR3: TGTGCCAGTAGTCCTTGGGAGGGGGCTAATGAAAAACTGTTTTTT. Protein product: CASSPWEGANEKLFF.

This clone was counted a few times. This chain connects TRBV6-4 to TRBJ1-1; D perhaps matches TRBD1 (5 bases). Germline CDR1 is MRHNA and CDR2 is SNTAGT. This CDR3 is 15 amino acids long. Trimming pared 2 bases from V and 9 bases from J, leaving 19 bases between. The CDR3: CASSDRGATNEKAFF. CDR3 DNA: TGTGCCAGCAGTGACCGAGGGGCGACTAATGAAAAAGCTTTCTTT.

The chain combines TRBV18 with TRBJ1-4; D may be TRBD1 (5 bases). V lost 6 bases and J 1 base, leaving 15 bases between the germline ends. CDR1 is KGHSH and CDR2 is LQKENI in the germline V gene. This CDR3 contains 16 residues. CDR3 sequence reads: CASSAAGGITNEKLFF. In DNA form, the CDR3 reads TGTGCCAGCTCCGCCGCCGGGGGGATAACTAATGAAAAACTGTTTTTT.